This T cell receptor beta chain stems from a study of blood T cell repertoires in COVID-19. As for the study in general: Donors in the United States, Italy and Spain gave samples during acute or convalescent COVID-19. PBMCs, B-cell-depleted T cells, or T cells provided the cDNA or gDNA that made up the material.

The germline V and J ends were trimmed by 1 base and 0 bases, with 13 bases remaining between them. The CDR3 covers 18 residues. Looked up from germline, CDR1 is MNHEY and CDR2 is SVGEGT. The authors' processing: Scientists estimated how many nucleated cells there were by amplifying reference gene primers. Assay: immunoSEQ multiplex PCR; the TCRdb copy retains only in-frame clones and omits some. The V and J calls and clone size were taken over from that table, and D and trimming were inferred from the DNA. The profile shows over 85,000 clones, more than 75% of them singletons. The sample holds one count of this clone.

The chain joins TRBV6-2 or TRBV6-3 to TRBJ2-6, with D perhaps TRBD1 (6 bases). Sequencing was done on a sample of peripheral blood. The clonotype comes from a woman between 50 and 59 years old with acute or convalescent COVID-19. DNA of the CDR3: TGTGCCAGCAGTTACTTGACAGGTTACGGCTCTGGGGCCAACGTCCTGACTTTC. Encoded protein: CASSYLTGYGSGANVLTF.